This T cell receptor beta chain was recovered during a study of blood T cell repertoires in COVID-19. Looking at the study overall: Acute-phase and convalescent COVID-19 samples originated in the United States, Italy and Spain.

Per the germline V gene, CDR1 is SGHDT and CDR2 is YYEEEE. The CDR3 sequence is 15 residues long. Deletions cut 3 bases from V and 1 base from J, with 11 bases between. Under the authors' procedure: Reference gene primers were amplified, and this amplification served to estimate nucleated cell counts. The table came from immunoSEQ multiplex PCR; TCRdb's copy has only in-frame clones and leaves some out. Clone size and V and J calls were adopted from that table, with D and trimming inferred from the DNA. Among some 210,000 clones, roughly 89% were seen once, and the ten largest hold 6.5%. The clonotype originates from a man between 60 and 75 years old who had recovered from COVID-19. V usage is TRBV5-6 and J usage is TRBJ1-5; weak D call: TRBD1 (6 bases). Sequenced material: peripheral blood. For the CDR3, the DNA is TGTGCCAGCAGCTACTACAGGGAGAGCAATCAGCCCCAGCATTTT. Amino acids: CASSYYRESNQPQHF.